This T cell receptor beta chain was profiled in a study of cytomegalovirus exposure and HLA in healthy donors. Overall study findings and caveats: Most likely, a cluster of highly shared sequence variants arose as a sequencing artifact. Common viral pathogens were later found to be apparently linked to several of the most significant clusters. Later analysis revealed greater clonal expansion in HLA-associated TCR beta chains than in equally common others.

It was with 60 Vbeta and 13 Jbeta primers that the PCR ran. The table came from immunoSEQ multiplex PCR; TCRdb's copy has only in-frame clones and leaves some out. The sample contains approximately 170,000 clones, 80% to 90% of which appear only once. Comments on this clone: The antigen is not known.

V shed 2 bases, J shed 6 bases, and the junction held 14 bases outside the gene matches. The CDR3 sequence is 18 residues long. The germline CDR1 and CDR2 sequences are MGHRA and YSYEKL. This sequence was found in a woman under 30 in good health and CMV-seronegative. The V and J genes are TRBV4-1 and TRBJ2-5, with 11 bases that match TRBD2. The specimen was PBMCs. As DNA, the CDR3 is TGCGCCAGCAGCCAAAATCAGGCTAGCGGGAGGTGGGGGCAGACCCAGTACTTC. It translates to CASSQNQASGRWGQTQYF.